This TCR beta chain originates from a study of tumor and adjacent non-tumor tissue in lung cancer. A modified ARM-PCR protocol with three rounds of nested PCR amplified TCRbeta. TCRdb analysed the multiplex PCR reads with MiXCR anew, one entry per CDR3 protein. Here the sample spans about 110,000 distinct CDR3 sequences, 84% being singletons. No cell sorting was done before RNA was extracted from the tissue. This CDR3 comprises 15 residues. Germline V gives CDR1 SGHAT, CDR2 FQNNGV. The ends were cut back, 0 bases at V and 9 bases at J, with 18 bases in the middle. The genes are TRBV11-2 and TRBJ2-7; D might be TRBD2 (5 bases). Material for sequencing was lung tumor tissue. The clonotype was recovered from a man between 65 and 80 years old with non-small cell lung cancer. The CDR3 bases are TGTGCCAGCAGCTTAGAGTCCGGGATCTCTGGCGGGCAGTACTTC. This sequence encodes CASSLESGISGGQYF.